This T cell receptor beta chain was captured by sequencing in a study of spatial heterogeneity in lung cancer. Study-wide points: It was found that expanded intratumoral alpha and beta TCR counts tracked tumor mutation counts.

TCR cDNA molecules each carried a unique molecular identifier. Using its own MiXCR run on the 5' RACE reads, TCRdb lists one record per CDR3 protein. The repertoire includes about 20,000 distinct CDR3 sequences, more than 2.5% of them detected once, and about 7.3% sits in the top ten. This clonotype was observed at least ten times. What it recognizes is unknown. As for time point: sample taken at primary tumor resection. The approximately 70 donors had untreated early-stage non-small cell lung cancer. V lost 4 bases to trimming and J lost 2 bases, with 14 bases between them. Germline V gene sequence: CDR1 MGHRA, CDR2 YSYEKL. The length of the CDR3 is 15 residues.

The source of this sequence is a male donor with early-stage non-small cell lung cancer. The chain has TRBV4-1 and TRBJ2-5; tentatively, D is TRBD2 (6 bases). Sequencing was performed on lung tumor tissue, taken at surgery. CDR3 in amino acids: CASSRLEGRQETQYF. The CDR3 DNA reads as TGCGCCAGCAGCCGCCTGGAGGGAAGACAAGAGACCCAGTACTTC.